The T cell receptor (beta chain) described here comes from a study of identical twins. Between the trimmed V and J ends, which lost 1 base and 0 bases, there was a span of 10 bases. The CDR3 consists of 16 residues. Germline CDR1 reads LGHNA; CDR2 reads YNFKEQ. Each CDR3 protein is one row after TCRdb ran MiXCR on the 5' RACE reads. The sample consists of 400,000 to 550,000 distinct CDR3 sequences, approximately 25% of them appearing once. This same sample was also part of a study on T cells expressing NK-cell markers. From that study: Sequencing of TCR beta repertoires drew on sorted CD3+CD56+NKG2C+, CD3+CD56+NKG2C- and CD3+CD56-NKG2C+ T cells. Once again these clonotypes came out on top in the CD3+CD56-NKG2C+ fraction of four donors.

This receptor was identified in a woman between 18 and 29 years old in good health. The chain couples TRBV4-2 to TRBJ1-3; weak D call: TRBD1 (6 bases). Sequencing was done on a sample of CD4+ T cells sorted from blood. The CDR3 bases are TGTGCCAGCAGCCAAGTTCAGGGGCGCTCTGGAAACACCATATATTTT. Translated, it gives CASSQVQGRSGNTIYF.